These T cell receptor beta chains were read from a single sample in a study of read filtering for tumor transcriptome and immune sequencing. TCRdb independently ran MiXCR on the reads; one entry per CDR3 protein. Seen here are about 39,000 distinct CDR3 sequences, 13% to 15% observed once, and the top ten hold around 7.3%. The sample comprised a population of CD138-negative cells sorted from bone marrow. The source of these receptors is a donor at least 40 years old with multiple myeloma. CDR3s include the opening cysteine and the closing phenylalanine or tryptophan. A D gene is named only where the DNA matches it firmly. Clone size is stated in some rows and not others, as once, few, many or a class when expanded.

j_call v_call d_call clone_size cdr3_nt cdr3_aa
TRBJ2-1 TRBV3-1 NA many TGTGCCAGCAGTAGGGAGCATTTCTACAATGAGCAGTTCTTC CASSREHFYNEQFF
TRBJ2-5 TRBV7-9 NA many TGTGCCAGCAGCTTAACCGGAAACCAAGAGACCCAGTACTTC CASSLTGNQETQYF
TRBJ1-2 TRBV28 NA NA TGTGCTGGCAGTTTCTACTATGGCTACACCTTT CAGSFYYGYTF
TRBJ1-1 TRBV6-5 NA NA TGTGCCAGCAGGATGAGGGGTTCGGGTAACACTGAAGCTTTCTTT CASRMRGSGNTEAFF
TRBJ2-7 TRBV11-2 NA many TGTGCCAGCAGCCTAGGTATCGGTCTCAGCTACGAGCAGTACTTC CASSLGIGLSYEQYF
TRBJ2-3 TRBV24-1 NA many TGTGCCACAGCCGATACAGGGCGGGTCACAGATACGCAGTATTTT CATADTGRVTDTQYF
TRBJ2-7 TRBV20-1 TRBD2 NA TGCAGTGTTAGAAATCCTAGCGGAGCCTACGAGCAGTACTTC CSVRNPSGAYEQYF
TRBJ2-7 TRBV12-3/TRBV12-4 TRBD2 many TGTGCCAGCAGCCTAACGGGGGGTGCGGGAGCCCGGGAGCAGTACTTC CASSLTGGAGAREQYF
TRBJ1-4 TRBV7-6 NA many TGTGCCAGCAGCTGGGTTCAGGGAGAAAAACTGTTTTTT CASSWVQGEKLFF
TRBJ2-5 TRBV28 TRBD2 NA TGTGCCAGCACCCCCGGCGGGGGGCAGGGAGAGACCCAGTACTTC CASTPGGGQGETQYF
TRBJ2-2 TRBV5-1 NA many TGCGCCAGCTCCTACGGGGGGCTCACCGGGGAGCTGTTTTTT CASSYGGLTGELFF
TRBJ2-2 TRBV11-2 NA many TGTGCCAGCAGCTTACTCGCAACCTCGAGCACCGGGGAGCTGTTTTTT CASSLLATSSTGELFF
TRBJ1-6 TRBV4-1 NA many TGCGCCAGCAGCCGGGGGGTAGGGAACTATAATTCACCCCTCCACTTT CASSRGVGNYNSPLHF